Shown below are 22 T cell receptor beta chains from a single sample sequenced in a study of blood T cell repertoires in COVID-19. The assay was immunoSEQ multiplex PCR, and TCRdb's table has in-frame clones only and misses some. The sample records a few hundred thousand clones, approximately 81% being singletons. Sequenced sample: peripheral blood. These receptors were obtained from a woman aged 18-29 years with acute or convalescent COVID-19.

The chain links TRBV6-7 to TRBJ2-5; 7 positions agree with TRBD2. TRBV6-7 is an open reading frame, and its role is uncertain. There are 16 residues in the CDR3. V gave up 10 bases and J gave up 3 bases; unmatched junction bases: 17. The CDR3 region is CANERCEAGVKETQYF. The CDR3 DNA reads TGTGCCAACGAGCGTTGTGAGGCGGGGGTTAAAGAGACCCAGTACTTC.

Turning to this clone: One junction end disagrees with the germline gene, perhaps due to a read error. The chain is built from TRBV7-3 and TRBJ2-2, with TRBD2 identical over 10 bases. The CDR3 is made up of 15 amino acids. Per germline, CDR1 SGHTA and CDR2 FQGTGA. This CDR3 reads CASSYTSGNPGELFF. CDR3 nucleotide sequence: TGTGCCAGCAGCTACACTAGCGGGAACCCCGGGGAGCTGTTTTTT.

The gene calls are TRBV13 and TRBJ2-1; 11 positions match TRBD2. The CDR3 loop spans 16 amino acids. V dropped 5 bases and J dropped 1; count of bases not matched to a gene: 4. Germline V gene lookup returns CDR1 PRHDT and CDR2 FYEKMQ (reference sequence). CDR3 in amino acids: CASSPGTSGSYNEQFF. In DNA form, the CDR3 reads TGTGCCAGCAGCCCGGGGACTAGCGGTTCCTACAATGAGCAGTTCTTC.

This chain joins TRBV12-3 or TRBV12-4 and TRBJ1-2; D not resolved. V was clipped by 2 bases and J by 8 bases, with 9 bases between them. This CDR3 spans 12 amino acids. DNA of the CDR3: TGTGCCAGCAGTTTATTGTCCGCGGGCTACACCTTC. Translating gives CASSLLSAGYTF.

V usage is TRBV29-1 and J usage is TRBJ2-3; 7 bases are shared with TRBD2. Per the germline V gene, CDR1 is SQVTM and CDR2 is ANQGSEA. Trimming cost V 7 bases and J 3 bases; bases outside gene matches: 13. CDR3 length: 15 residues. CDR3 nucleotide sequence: TGCAGCGCCGTGGGGAGGGAGGGCCATACAGATACGCAGTATTTT. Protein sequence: CSAVGREGHTDTQYF.

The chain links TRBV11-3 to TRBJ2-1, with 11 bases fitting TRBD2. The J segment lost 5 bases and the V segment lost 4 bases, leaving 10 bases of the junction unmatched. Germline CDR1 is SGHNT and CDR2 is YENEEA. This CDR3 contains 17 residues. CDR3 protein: CASSSPLAGGGHNEQFF. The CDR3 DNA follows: TGTGCCAGCAGCTCACCTCTAGCGGGAGGCGGGCACAATGAGCAGTTCTTC.

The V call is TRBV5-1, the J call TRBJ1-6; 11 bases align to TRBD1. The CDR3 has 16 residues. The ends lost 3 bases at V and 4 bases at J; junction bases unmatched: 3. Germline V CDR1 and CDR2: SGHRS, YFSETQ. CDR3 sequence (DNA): TGCGCCAGCAGCTCCGGGACAGGGGGATATAATTCACCCCTCCACTTT. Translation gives CASSSGTGGYNSPLHF.

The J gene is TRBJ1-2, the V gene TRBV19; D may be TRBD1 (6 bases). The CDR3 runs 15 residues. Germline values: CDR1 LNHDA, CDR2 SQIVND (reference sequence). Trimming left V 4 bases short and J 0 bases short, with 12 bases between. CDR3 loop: CASSNRVQANYGYTF. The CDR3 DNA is TGTGCCAGTAGTAACAGGGTGCAAGCTAACTATGGCTACACCTTC.

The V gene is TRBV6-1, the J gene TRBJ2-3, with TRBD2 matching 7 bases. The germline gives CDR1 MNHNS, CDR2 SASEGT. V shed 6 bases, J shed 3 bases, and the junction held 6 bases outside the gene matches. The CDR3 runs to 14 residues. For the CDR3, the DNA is TGTGCCAGCAGCCACTGGGGGGGTACAGATACGCAGTATTTT. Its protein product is CASSHWGGTDTQYF.

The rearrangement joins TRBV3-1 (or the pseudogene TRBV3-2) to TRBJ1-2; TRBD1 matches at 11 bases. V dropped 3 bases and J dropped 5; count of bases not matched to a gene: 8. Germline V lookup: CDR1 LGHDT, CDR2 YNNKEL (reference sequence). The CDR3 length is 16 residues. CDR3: CASSHHPGQGEYGYTF. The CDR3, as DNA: TGTGCCAGCAGCCATCACCCGGGACAGGGGGAATATGGCTACACCTTC.

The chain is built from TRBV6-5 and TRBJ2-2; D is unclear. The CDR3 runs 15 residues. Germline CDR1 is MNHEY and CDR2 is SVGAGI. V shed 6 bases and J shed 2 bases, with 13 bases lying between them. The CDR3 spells CASRTSALNTGELFF. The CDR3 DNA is TGTGCCAGCAGGACAAGTGCCTTAAACACCGGGGAGCTGTTTTTT.

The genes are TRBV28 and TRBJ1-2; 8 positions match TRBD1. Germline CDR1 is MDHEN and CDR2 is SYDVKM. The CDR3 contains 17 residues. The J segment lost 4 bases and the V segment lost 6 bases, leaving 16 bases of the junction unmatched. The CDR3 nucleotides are TGTGCCAGCAGACCGAGGGGGACAGGTTATTCCGGCTATGGCTACACCTTC. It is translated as CASRPRGTGYSGYGYTF.

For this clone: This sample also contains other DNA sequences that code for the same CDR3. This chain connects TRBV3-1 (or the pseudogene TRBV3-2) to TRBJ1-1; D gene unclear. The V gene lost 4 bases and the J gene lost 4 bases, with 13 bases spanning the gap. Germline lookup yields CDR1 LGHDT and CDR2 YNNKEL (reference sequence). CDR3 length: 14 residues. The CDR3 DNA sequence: TGTGCCAGCAGCCCCATCCGACAACCCACTGAAGCTTTCTTT. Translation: CASSPIRQPTEAFF.

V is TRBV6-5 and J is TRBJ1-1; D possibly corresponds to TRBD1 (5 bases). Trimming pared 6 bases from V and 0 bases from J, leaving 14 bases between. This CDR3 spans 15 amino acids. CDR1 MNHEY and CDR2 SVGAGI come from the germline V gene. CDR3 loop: CASRGHSRVNTEAFF. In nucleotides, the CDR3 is TGTGCCAGCAGAGGCCACAGCAGGGTGAACACTGAAGCTTTCTTT.

CDR3 DNA sequence: TGTGCCAGCAGCCCGGCGGGTGCAGGGGGACGGGAAAAACTGTTTTTT. It yields the protein CASSPAGAGGREKLFF. This chain connects TRBV5-8 to TRBJ1-4; 7 positions agree with TRBD1. Germline V CDR1 and CDR2: SGHTS, YDEGEE. The CDR3 covers 16 residues. The V segment lost 4 bases and the J segment 8 bases; nucleotides outside the gene matches: 14.

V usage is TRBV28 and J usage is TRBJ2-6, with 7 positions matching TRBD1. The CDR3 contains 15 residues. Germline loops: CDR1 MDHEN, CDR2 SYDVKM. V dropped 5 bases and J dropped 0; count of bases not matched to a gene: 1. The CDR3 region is CASSNRGSGANVLTF. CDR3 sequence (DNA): TGTGCCAGCAGTAACAGGGGCTCTGGGGCCAACGTCCTGACTTTC.

The CDR3 protein is CASSVARGGNTEAFF. DNA for the CDR3: TGTGCCAGCAGCGTAGCTCGAGGGGGAAACACTGAAGCTTTCTTT. This rearrangement joins TRBV9 to TRBJ1-1; the D gene is possibly TRBD1 (6 bases). The CDR3 length is 15 residues. Germline CDR1 reads SGDLS; CDR2 reads YYNGEE. Trimming shortened V by 0 bases and J by 2 bases, and 11 bases separated the two germline ends. The whole variable domain, remainder taken from reference TRBV9 and TRBJ1-1, is DSGVTQTPKHLITATGQRVTLRCSPRSGDLSVYWYQQSLDQGLQFLIQYYNGEERAKGNILERFSAQQFPDLHSELNLSSLELGDSALYFCASSVARGGNTEAFFGQGTRLTVV.

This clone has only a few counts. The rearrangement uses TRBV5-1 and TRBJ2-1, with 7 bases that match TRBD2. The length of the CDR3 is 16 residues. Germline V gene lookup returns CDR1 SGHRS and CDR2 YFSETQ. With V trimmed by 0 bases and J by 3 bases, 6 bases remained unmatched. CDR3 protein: CASSLEMGGFYNEQFF. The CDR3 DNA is TGCGCCAGCAGCTTGGAGATGGGAGGGTTCTACAATGAGCAGTTCTTC.

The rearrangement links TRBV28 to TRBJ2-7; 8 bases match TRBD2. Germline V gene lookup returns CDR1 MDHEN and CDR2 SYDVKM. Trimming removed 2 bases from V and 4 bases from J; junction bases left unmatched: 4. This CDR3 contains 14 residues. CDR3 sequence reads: CASSLLSGRYEQYF. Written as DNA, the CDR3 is TGTGCCAGCAGTTTACTGAGCGGGAGATACGAGCAGTACTTC.

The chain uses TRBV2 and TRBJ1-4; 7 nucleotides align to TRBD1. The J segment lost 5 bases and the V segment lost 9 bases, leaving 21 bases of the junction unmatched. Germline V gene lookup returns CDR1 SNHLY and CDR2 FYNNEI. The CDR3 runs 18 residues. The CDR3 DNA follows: TGTGCCAGTGGACTTGGGACAGAGATAGGTGGGGGAAATGAAAAACTGTTTTTT. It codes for CASGLGTEIGGGNEKLFF.

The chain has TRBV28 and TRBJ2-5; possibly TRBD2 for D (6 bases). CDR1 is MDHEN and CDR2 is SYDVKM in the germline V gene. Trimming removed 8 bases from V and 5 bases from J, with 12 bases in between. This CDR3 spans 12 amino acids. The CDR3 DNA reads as TGTGCCAGCGGAGGGGCTGCGGAGACCCAGTACTTC. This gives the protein CASGGAAETQYF.

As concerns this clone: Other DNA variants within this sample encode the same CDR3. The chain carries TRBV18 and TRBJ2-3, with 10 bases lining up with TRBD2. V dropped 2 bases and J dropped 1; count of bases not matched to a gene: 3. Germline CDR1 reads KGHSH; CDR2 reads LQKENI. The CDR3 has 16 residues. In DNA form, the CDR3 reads TGTGCCAGCTCACCAACCCTAGCGGGAGGCACAGATACGCAGTATTTT. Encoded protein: CASSPTLAGGTDTQYF.